The sequence of this T cell receptor (beta chain) was determined in a study of human T cells and chemical hapten exposure. TCRdb redid the calling of the RACE reads with MiXCR, one entry per CDR3 protein. Of fewer than 70,000 distinct CDR3 sequences listed, 9.5% to 13% were seen once; the top ten hold approximately 5.5%. The CDR3 sequence is 14 residues long. Between the trimmed V and J ends, which lost 1 base and 2 bases, there was a span of 8 bases. The germline V gene has CDR1 SGHRS and CDR2 YFSETQ. Time point denoted: pre-sensitization, week 0. Treatment described: therapeutic diphenylcyclopropenone sensitization with weekly scalp DPC. Those who donated were patients with alopecia, 18 to 70 years of age, and suitable for DPC. The authors' total RNA extraction used unfractionated whole blood. Notes on the study in general: With regard to DPC sensitization, TCRs above 1 in 1000 frequency did not change. Expanded TCRs made up significantly more big CDR3 similarity clusters than controls did.

On this clonotype itself: Its target is unknown.

The rearrangement joins TRBV5-1 to TRBJ2-3; the D gene is possibly TRBD1 (5 bases). This material consisted of whole blood, taken in connection with sensitization to the hapten diphenylcyclopropenone (DPC). This TCR was sampled from a woman aged 45-65 years with alopecia areata. Some clones in this sample may be carry-over from other donors' samples. DNA of the CDR3: TGCGCCAGCAGCTTGCAGGGATTCACAGATACGCAGTATTTT. Its translation: CASSLQGFTDTQYF.